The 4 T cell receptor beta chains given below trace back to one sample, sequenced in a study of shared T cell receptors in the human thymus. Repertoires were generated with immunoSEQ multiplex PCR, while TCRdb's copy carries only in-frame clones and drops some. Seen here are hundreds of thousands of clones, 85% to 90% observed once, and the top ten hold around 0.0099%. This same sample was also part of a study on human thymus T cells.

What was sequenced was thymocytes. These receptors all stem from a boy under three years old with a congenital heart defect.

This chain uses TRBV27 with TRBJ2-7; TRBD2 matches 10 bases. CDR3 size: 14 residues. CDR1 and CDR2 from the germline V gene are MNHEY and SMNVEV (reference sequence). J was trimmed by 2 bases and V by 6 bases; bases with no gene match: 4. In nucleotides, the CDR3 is TGTGCCAGCAGGAAACTAGCGGGACCCTACGAGCAGTACTTC. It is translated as CASRKLAGPYEQYF.

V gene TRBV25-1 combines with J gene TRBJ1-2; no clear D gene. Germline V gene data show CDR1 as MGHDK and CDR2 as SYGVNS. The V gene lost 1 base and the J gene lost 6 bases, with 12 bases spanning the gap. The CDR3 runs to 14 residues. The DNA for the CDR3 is TGTGCCAGCAGTGAATCCCCAGACGGGGATGGCTACACCTTC. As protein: CASSESPDGDGYTF.

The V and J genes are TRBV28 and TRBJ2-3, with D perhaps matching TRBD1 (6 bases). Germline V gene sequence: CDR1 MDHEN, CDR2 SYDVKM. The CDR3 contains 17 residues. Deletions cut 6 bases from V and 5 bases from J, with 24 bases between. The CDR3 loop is CASSSHGAGVGRDTQYF. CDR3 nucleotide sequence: TGTGCCAGCAGCTCCCATGGGGCAGGGGTTGGTAGAGATACGCAGTATTTT.

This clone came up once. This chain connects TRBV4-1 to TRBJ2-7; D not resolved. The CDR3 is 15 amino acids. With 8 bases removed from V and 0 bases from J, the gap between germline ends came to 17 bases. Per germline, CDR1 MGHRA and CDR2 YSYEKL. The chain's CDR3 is CASESSAISSYEQYF. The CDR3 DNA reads TGCGCCAGCGAGAGCTCAGCGATTAGCTCCTACGAGCAGTACTTC.